The clone carrying this T cell receptor (beta chain) was picked up one time. Its antigen is undetermined. Per germline, CDR1 MGHRA and CDR2 YSYEKL. Trimming removed 3 bases from V and 0 bases from J, with 9 bases in between. The CDR3 extends over 15 amino acids. The table came from immunoSEQ multiplex PCR; TCRdb's copy has only in-frame clones and leaves some out. The sample yields tens of thousands of clones, around 85% seen once. The record originates from a study of OX40 agonist ivuxolimab in advanced cancers. Looking at the study overall: A mean age of roughly 62 years, range about 20 to 85, was recorded, and more than 80% were male.

Overall study results and limits: There were, on average, more expanded clones in CD8+ T cells than in CD4+.

The TCR sequence derives from an adult with an advanced solid tumor such as melanoma, head and neck, liver or kidney cancer. V is TRBV4-1 and J is TRBJ1-5; D gene uncertain. The material was CD4+ or CD8+ T cells sorted from blood, obtained in a trial of the OX40 agonist ivuxolimab. The CDR3 sequence is CASSQDGYSNQPQHF. CDR3 DNA: TGCGCCAGCAGCCAGGACGGTTATAGCAATCAGCCCCAGCATTTT.